The rows below give T cell receptor beta chains drawn from one sample of a study of T cell responses to AZD1222 COVID-19 vaccine. TCRdb keeps only in-frame clones here, not all; method: immunoSEQ multiplex PCR. The profile shows 150,000 to 200,000 clones, around nine tenths of them singletons. The source material was peripheral blood, sampled on day 0 of AZD1222 vaccination. The receptors stem from an adult in good health. The CDR3 runs from the conserved cysteine through the conserved F or W. D genes are given only for firm matches. Clone size is stated in some rows and not others, as once, few, many or a class when expanded.

d_call	clone_size	v_call	j_call	cdr3_nt	cdr3_aa
TRBD1	once	TRBV10-3	TRBJ1-5	TGTGCCATCAGTTCCAGGGGGGGAGATCAGCCCCAGCATTTT	CAISSRGGDQPQHF
-	-	TRBV5-1	TRBJ1-3	TGCGCCAGCAGCTTGGGCCAACCTGGAAACACCATATATTTT	CASSLGQPGNTIYF
TRBD2	-	TRBV20-1	TRBJ2-5	TGCAGTGCTAGTGCCCGCGGGACTAGGGACGACGCGACCCAGTACTTC	CSASARGTRDDATQYF
TRBD1	-	TRBV10-3	TRBJ2-7	TGTGCCATCATGGGGGGGACAGGGCTCAGATACGAGCAGTACTTC	CAIMGGTGLRYEQYF
TRBD1	few	TRBV5-5	TRBJ1-2	TGTGCCAGCAACAGGGACAGGGGGCTCGATGGCTACACCTTC	CASNRDRGLDGYTF
-	-	TRBV6-5	TRBJ2-1	TGTGCCAGCAGTAAACAGGGCCCCCTCTACAATGAGCAGTTCTTC	CASSKQGPLYNEQFF
-	few	TRBV4-2	TRBJ2-7	TGTGCCAGCAGCCAAGATACCTACGAGCAGTACTTC	CASSQDTYEQYF
-	-	TRBV24-1	TRBJ1-2	TGTGCCACCTCAGACGGGAACTATGGCTACACCTTC	CATSDGNYGYTF
-	-	TRBV27	TRBJ1-1	TGTGCCAGCAGTTTATCGGACACAGGTAACACTGAAGCTTTCTTT	CASSLSDTGNTEAFF
TRBD1	-	TRBV5-1	TRBJ1-4	TGCGCCAGCAGCCCCCAGGGACAGGGACGTGAAAAACTGTTTTTT	CASSPQGQGREKLFF
-	-	TRBV6-5	TRBJ2-7	TGTGCCAGCAGTTCCCGACGAGAGAGCTCCTACGAGCAGTACTTC	CASSSRRESSYEQYF
TRBD1	-	TRBV9	TRBJ2-7	TGTGCCAGCAGCGTAGGACAGGGGGAATACGAGCAGTACTTC	CASSVGQGEYEQYF
-	-	TRBV6-2/TRBV6-3	TRBJ1-4	TGTGCCAGCAGTTACGACGACTCTTCTACCGAAAAACTGTTTTTT	CASSYDDSSTEKLFF
TRBD1	-	TRBV6-5	TRBJ1-3	TGTGCCAGCAGAGACACAGGGGGTCCTGGAAACACCATATATTTT	CASRDTGGPGNTIYF
-	-	TRBV30	TRBJ1-5	TGTGCCTGGGGCCCGGGAGTCAATCAGCCCCAGCATTTT	CAWGPGVNQPQHF
TRBD1	-	TRBV24-1	TRBJ2-1	TGTGCCACCAGTGACTTTTCCGGGACAGGGGTTCCTGAGCAGTTCTTC	CATSDFSGTGVPEQFF
-	-	TRBV14	TRBJ2-2	TGTGCCAGCAGCCAAGTCGTAGGTCCCGGGGAGCTGTTTTTT	CASSQVVGPGELFF
-	-	TRBV6-5	TRBJ1-4	TGTGCCACCAGGAGGGGGAGTGAAAAACTGTTTTTT	CATRRGSEKLFF
-	-	TRBV2	TRBJ2-5	TGTGCCAGCAAGGTAGAAGAGACCCAGTACTTC	CASKVEETQYF
-	-	TRBV5-8	TRBJ2-2	TGTGCCAGCAGCCTAGGACACCCGAACACCGGGGAGCTGTTTTTT	CASSLGHPNTGELFF
-	-	TRBV7-9	TRBJ1-3	TGTGCCAGCAGCTTTACGGTAGGGTCTGGAAACACCATATATTTT	CASSFTVGSGNTIYF
-	-	TRBV6-2/TRBV6-3	TRBJ2-2	TGTGCCAGCAGTCTATACACCGGGGAGCTGTTTTTT	CASSLYTGELFF
TRBD1	few	TRBV27	TRBJ1-2	TGTGCCAGCAGTGGGGACAGGGATTTGGATGGCTACACCTTC	CASSGDRDLDGYTF
TRBD2	-	TRBV6-2/TRBV6-3	TRBJ2-2	TGTGCCAGCAGTTACGGACAGCGGGGGGATCCCACCGGGGAGCTGTTTTTT	CASSYGQRGDPTGELFF
TRBD1	once	TRBV28	TRBJ2-1	TGTGCCAGCAGCCCAGACAGGGAATCCTACAATGAGCAGTTCTTC	CASSPDRESYNEQFF
-	-	TRBV28	TRBJ2-7	TGTGCCAGCAGTTTAATTAGACAGGAGCAGTACTTC	CASSLIRQEQYF
-	-	TRBV15	TRBJ2-2	TGTGCCACCAGTAACCCCTCCAAGAACACCGGGGAGCTGTTTTTT	CATSNPSKNTGELFF
-	-	TRBV14	TRBJ2-1	TGTGCCAGCAGCCCCCCGGGGCGGGGAACGGGCGATGAGCAGTTCTTC	CASSPPGRGTGDEQFF
-	-	TRBV7-3	TRBJ2-1	TGTGCCAGCAGCTTAGACGGTAATGAGCAGTTCTTC	CASSLDGNEQFF
-	-	TRBV12-5	TRBJ1-5	TGTGCTAGTGGTTTGGTACAAGGACCCAGGCCCGATCAGCCCCAGCATTTT	CASGLVQGPRPDQPQHF
-	-	TRBV6-5	TRBJ2-1	TGTGCCAGCAGTTACGGGAACCATAATGAGCAGTTCTTC	CASSYGNHNEQFF
TRBD2	-	TRBV19	TRBJ2-2	TGTGCCAGTAGTCGGGGACTAGCGGGGGCGGGCACCGGGGAGCTGTTTTTT	CASSRGLAGAGTGELFF
TRBD2	-	TRBV4-3	TRBJ2-3	TGCGCCAGCAGCCAAGAGGGGGCTAGCGGGGGGCTCACAGATACGCAGTATTTT	CASSQEGASGGLTDTQYF
TRBD1	-	TRBV9	TRBJ1-6	TGTGCCAGCAGCTCCCAGGGACAGGGAAATTCACCCCTCCACTTT	CASSSQGQGNSPLHF
TRBD2	-	TRBV10-3	TRBJ2-5	TGTGCCACTCAAGCGGGGGGCCAAGAGACCCAGTACTTC	CATQAGGQETQYF
TRBD2	-	TRBV27	TRBJ2-2	TGTGCCAGCAGTACCATCCTAGCGGCGAACACCGGGGAGCTGTTTTTT	CASSTILAANTGELFF
-	-	TRBV30	TRBJ1-6	TGTGCCTGGAGTGTGGGTGGACCAAATTCACCCCTCCACTTT	CAWSVGGPNSPLHF
-	-	TRBV1	TRBJ1-1	TGCACCAGCAGCCAAGATCTGCCTACGCGCGGTTCGGACACTGAAGCTTTCTTT	CTSSQDLPTRGSDTEAFF
-	many	TRBV5-1	TRBJ1-2	TGCGCCAGCGGCAGGGACACATCCTATGGCTACACCTTC	CASGRDTSYGYTF
-	-	TRBV5-1	TRBJ2-5	TGCGCCAGCAGCTTGGAGCTAGCAGAAGAGACCCAGTACTTC	CASSLELAEETQYF
-	once	TRBV7-2	TRBJ2-1	TGTGCCAGCAGCGGGCCCATACTTTCCTACAATGAGCAGTTCTTC	CASSGPILSYNEQFF
-	-	TRBV6-5	TRBJ1-2	TGTGCCAGCAGTTACGGACAAGCTAACTATGGCTACACCTTC	CASSYGQANYGYTF
TRBD1	-	TRBV5-1	TRBJ2-4	TGCGCCAGCAAGGACGGACAGGGGCCCATCATTCAGTACTTC	CASKDGQGPIIQYF